This is a list of T cell receptor beta chains from one sample in a study of T cell responses to AZD1222 COVID-19 vaccine. TCRdb's table, derived via immunoSEQ multiplex PCR, lists solely in-frame clones and lacks some. In the table there are roughly 190,000 clones, about 92% of which are singletons. Sequenced here: peripheral blood, sampled 28 days after the second dose of the MenACWY control vaccine. The receptors come from an adult who received the MenACWY meningococcal vaccine as a control. Each CDR3 is given with its conserved first and last residue. D genes are given only for firm matches. Only some rows state a clone size, as once, few, many or a class for expanded clones.

J gene: TRBJ2-7
D gene: NA
V gene: TRBV11-3
clone size: NA
CDR3 length: 17
CDR3 protein: CASSPVTGLFPSYEQYF
CDR3 DNA: TGTGCCAGCAGCCCTGTTACAGGCCTTTTTCCCTCCTACGAGCAGTACTTC

J gene: TRBJ1-4
D gene: TRBD1
V gene: TRBV19
clone size: NA
CDR3 length: 17
CDR3 protein: CASSRAIQGASYEKLFF
CDR3 DNA: TGTGCCAGTAGTCGGGCTATACAGGGGGCCTCATATGAAAAACTGTTTTTT

J gene: TRBJ2-5
D gene: NA
V gene: TRBV9
clone size: NA
CDR3 length: 13
CDR3 protein: CASSVQGSETQYF
CDR3 DNA: TGTGCCAGCAGCGTCCAGGGATCCGAGACCCAGTACTTC

J gene: TRBJ1-3
D gene: TRBD1
V gene: TRBV7-9
clone size: once
CDR3 length: 17
CDR3 protein: CASSLGTGLNSGNTIYF
CDR3 DNA: TGTGCCAGCAGCTTAGGGACAGGGCTCAACTCTGGAAACACCATATATTTT

J gene: TRBJ2-1
D gene: TRBD2
V gene: TRBV6-4
clone size: NA
CDR3 length: 15
CDR3 protein: CASSLAGSPYNEQFF
CDR3 DNA: TGTGCCAGCAGTCTAGCGGGTTCGCCATACAATGAGCAGTTCTTC

J gene: TRBJ2-7
D gene: NA
V gene: TRBV18
clone size: NA
CDR3 length: 13
CDR3 protein: CASSPPGVDEQYF
CDR3 DNA: TGTGCCAGCTCACCTCCGGGTGTCGACGAGCAGTACTTC

J gene: TRBJ1-5
D gene: NA
V gene: TRBV24-1
clone size: NA
CDR3 length: 14
CDR3 protein: CATSDSTAGQPQHF
CDR3 DNA: TGTGCCACCAGTGATTCCACAGCGGGACAGCCCCAGCATTTT

J gene: TRBJ1-4
D gene: NA
V gene: TRBV4-3
clone size: NA
CDR3 length: 15
CDR3 protein: CASSQDSGPNEKLFF
CDR3 DNA: TGCGCCAGCAGCCAAGACTCCGGCCCTAATGAAAAACTGTTTTTT

J gene: TRBJ2-5
D gene: NA
V gene: TRBV15
clone size: NA
CDR3 length: 15
CDR3 protein: CATSRAPGVGETQYF
CDR3 DNA: TGTGCCACCAGCAGGGCCCCGGGAGTTGGGGAGACCCAGTACTTC

J gene: TRBJ1-1
D gene: TRBD1
V gene: TRBV18
clone size: NA
CDR3 length: 14
CDR3 protein: CASYLDRGRTEAFF
CDR3 DNA: TGTGCCAGCTACCTGGACAGGGGTAGGACTGAAGCTTTCTTT

J gene: TRBJ1-5
D gene: TRBD1
V gene: TRBV19
clone size: NA
CDR3 length: 14
CDR3 protein: CASSPRGGLQPQHF
CDR3 DNA: TGTGCCAGTAGTCCGCGAGGGGGCTTGCAGCCCCAGCATTTT

J gene: TRBJ2-5
D gene: NA
V gene: TRBV5-6
clone size: NA
CDR3 length: 14
CDR3 protein: CASSRGGYQETQYF
CDR3 DNA: TGTGCCAGCAGCCGTGGGGGGTACCAAGAGACCCAGTACTTC

J gene: TRBJ1-1
D gene: NA
V gene: TRBV5-6
clone size: NA
CDR3 length: 17
CDR3 protein: CASSLGALIGTDTEAFF
CDR3 DNA: TGTGCCAGCAGCTTGGGAGCTCTAATAGGGACCGACACTGAAGCTTTCTTT

J gene: TRBJ1-6
D gene: TRBD1
V gene: TRBV6-1
clone size: NA
CDR3 length: 18
CDR3 protein: CASSALGPGTEGNSPLHF
CDR3 DNA: TGTGCCAGCAGTGCCCTCGGGCCCGGGACAGAGGGAAATTCACCCCTCCACTTT

J gene: TRBJ1-1
D gene: NA
V gene: TRBV19
clone size: NA
CDR3 length: 12
CDR3 protein: CASSSMNTEAFF
CDR3 DNA: TGTGCCAGTAGTTCCATGAACACTGAAGCTTTCTTT

J gene: TRBJ2-3
D gene: TRBD2
V gene: TRBV5-1
clone size: NA
CDR3 length: 18
CDR3 protein: CASSFGLAGGPRADTQYF
CDR3 DNA: TGCGCCAGCAGCTTCGGACTAGCGGGAGGGCCTAGGGCAGATACGCAGTATTTT

J gene: TRBJ1-2
D gene: NA
V gene: TRBV5-1
clone size: NA
CDR3 length: 16
CDR3 protein: CASSLAPLEGSYGYTF
CDR3 DNA: TGCGCCAGCAGCTTGGCCCCGTTAGAGGGGAGCTATGGCTACACCTTC

J gene: TRBJ1-2
D gene: NA
V gene: TRBV14
clone size: NA
CDR3 length: 15
CDR3 protein: CASSPHGGGRDGYTF
CDR3 DNA: TGTGCCAGCAGCCCCCATGGGGGGGGAAGGGATGGCTACACCTTC

J gene: TRBJ2-2
D gene: TRBD1
V gene: TRBV27
clone size: NA
CDR3 length: 14
CDR3 protein: CASSSNRGTGELFF
CDR3 DNA: TGTGCCAGCAGTTCGAACAGGGGCACCGGGGAGCTGTTTTTT

J gene: TRBJ2-3
D gene: TRBD2
V gene: TRBV9
clone size: NA
CDR3 length: 18
CDR3 protein: CASSRGLAGGTGTDTQYF
CDR3 DNA: TGTGCCAGCAGCCGCGGACTAGCGGGAGGGACGGGCACAGATACGCAGTATTTT

J gene: TRBJ2-3
D gene: TRBD2
V gene: TRBV19
clone size: NA
CDR3 length: 15
CDR3 protein: CASQTSGSGTDTQYF
CDR3 DNA: TGTGCCAGTCAGACTAGCGGGAGTGGCACAGATACGCAGTATTTT

J gene: TRBJ2-2
D gene: NA
V gene: TRBV3-1/TRBV3-2
clone size: NA
CDR3 length: 15
CDR3 protein: CASSPDSTRTGELFF
CDR3 DNA: TGTGCCAGCTCTCCGGACAGTACGAGGACCGGGGAGCTGTTTTTT

J gene: TRBJ2-7
D gene: TRBD1
V gene: TRBV29-1
clone size: NA
CDR3 length: 13
CDR3 protein: CSVARDRGGEQYF
CDR3 DNA: TGCAGCGTTGCTCGTGACAGGGGGGGCGAGCAGTACTTC

J gene: TRBJ1-5
D gene: NA
V gene: TRBV28
clone size: NA
CDR3 length: 15
CDR3 protein: CASSPGDGTSQPQHF
CDR3 DNA: TGTGCCAGCAGTCCAGGGGATGGGACCAGCCAGCCCCAGCATTTT

J gene: TRBJ1-1
D gene: TRBD1
V gene: TRBV10-2
clone size: NA
CDR3 length: 17
CDR3 protein: CASSESTGRRGSTEAFF
CDR3 DNA: TGCGCCAGCAGTGAGTCGACAGGGCGGCGGGGTAGCACTGAAGCTTTCTTT

J gene: TRBJ2-1
D gene: NA
V gene: TRBV28
clone size: NA
CDR3 length: 17
CDR3 protein: CASSTLKRSSSYNEQFF
CDR3 DNA: TGTGCCAGCAGTACCCTTAAGCGATCGAGCTCCTACAATGAGCAGTTCTTC

J gene: TRBJ2-3
D gene: NA
V gene: TRBV4-1
clone size: once
CDR3 length: 15
CDR3 protein: CASSQVESNTDTQYF
CDR3 DNA: TGCGCCAGCAGCCAAGTCGAGTCGAACACAGATACGCAGTATTTT

J gene: TRBJ1-1
D gene: NA
V gene: TRBV24-1
clone size: NA
CDR3 length: 13
CDR3 protein: CATRAQLNTEAFF
CDR3 DNA: TGTGCCACCAGAGCCCAGCTGAACACTGAAGCTTTCTTT

J gene: TRBJ2-1
D gene: TRBD1
V gene: TRBV5-1
clone size: NA
CDR3 length: 15
CDR3 protein: CASTRGDRAYNEQFF
CDR3 DNA: TGCGCCAGCACCAGAGGAGACAGGGCCTACAATGAGCAGTTCTTC

J gene: TRBJ2-7
D gene: NA
V gene: TRBV24-1
clone size: NA
CDR3 length: 13
CDR3 protein: CATSVSGTYEQYF
CDR3 DNA: TGTGCCACCAGTGTCTCAGGGACCTACGAGCAGTACTTC

J gene: TRBJ1-1
D gene: NA
V gene: TRBV6-5
clone size: NA
CDR3 length: 13
CDR3 protein: CASSYGLVTEAFF
CDR3 DNA: TGTGCCAGCAGTTACGGCTTGGTCACTGAAGCTTTCTTT

J gene: TRBJ2-1
D gene: NA
V gene: TRBV6-6
clone size: NA
CDR3 length: 12
CDR3 protein: CASSYPEGEQFF
CDR3 DNA: TGTGCCAGCAGTTACCCTGAGGGGGAGCAGTTCTTC

J gene: TRBJ1-5
D gene: TRBD1
V gene: TRBV19
clone size: NA
CDR3 length: 16
CDR3 protein: CASKGGQGSQHQPQHF
CDR3 DNA: TGTGCCAGTAAGGGAGGACAGGGAAGCCAACATCAGCCCCAGCATTTT

J gene: TRBJ1-2
D gene: NA
V gene: TRBV7-3
clone size: NA
CDR3 length: 13
CDR3 protein: CASSSKGGDGYTF
CDR3 DNA: TGTGCCAGCAGCTCGAAAGGGGGAGATGGCTACACCTTC

J gene: TRBJ2-7
D gene: NA
V gene: TRBV11-2
clone size: NA
CDR3 length: 14
CDR3 protein: CASSLLQNNNEQYF
CDR3 DNA: TGTGCCAGCAGCTTATTACAGAACAATAACGAGCAGTACTTC

J gene: TRBJ2-1
D gene: TRBD2
V gene: TRBV7-8
clone size: NA
CDR3 length: 16
CDR3 protein: CASSMGLAGGWDEQFF
CDR3 DNA: TGTGCCAGCAGCATGGGACTAGCGGGAGGGTGGGATGAGCAGTTCTTC

J gene: TRBJ2-3
D gene: TRBD2
V gene: TRBV7-2
clone size: NA
CDR3 length: 17
CDR3 protein: CASSSTSGRAGTDTQYF
CDR3 DNA: TGTGCCAGCAGCTCGACTAGCGGGAGGGCCGGCACAGATACGCAGTATTTT

J gene: TRBJ1-5
D gene: TRBD1
V gene: TRBV19
clone size: once
CDR3 length: 16
CDR3 protein: CASSRPPTGLNQPQHF
CDR3 DNA: TGTGCCAGTAGTAGACCCCCGACAGGGCTCAATCAGCCCCAGCATTTT

J gene: TRBJ2-1
D gene: NA
V gene: TRBV27
clone size: NA
CDR3 length: 13
CDR3 protein: CASSLRDGYEQFF
CDR3 DNA: TGTGCCAGCAGTCTCCGGGACGGCTATGAGCAGTTCTTC

J gene: TRBJ2-1
D gene: TRBD1
V gene: TRBV3-1/TRBV3-2
clone size: NA
CDR3 length: 16
CDR3 protein: CASSQVGGGFGNEQFF
CDR3 DNA: TGTGCCAGCAGCCAAGTAGGGGGCGGATTTGGCAATGAGCAGTTCTTC

J gene: TRBJ1-4
D gene: NA
V gene: TRBV14
clone size: NA
CDR3 length: 14
CDR3 protein: CASSQDRTNEKLFF
CDR3 DNA: TGTGCCAGCAGCCAAGACAGGACTAATGAAAAACTGTTTTTT

J gene: TRBJ2-1
D gene: NA
V gene: TRBV30
clone size: NA
CDR3 length: 14
CDR3 protein: CAWVPGRYYNEQFF
CDR3 DNA: TGTGCCTGGGTCCCGGGACGGTACTACAATGAGCAGTTCTTC

J gene: TRBJ1-1
D gene: NA
V gene: TRBV19
clone size: NA
CDR3 length: 13
CDR3 protein: CASSPAQYTEAFF
CDR3 DNA: TGTGCCAGTAGCCCGGCCCAATACACTGAAGCTTTCTTT

J gene: TRBJ2-6
D gene: NA
V gene: TRBV10-3
clone size: once
CDR3 length: 13
CDR3 protein: CAISSTGANVLTF
CDR3 DNA: TGTGCCATTTCCTCAACTGGGGCCAACGTCCTGACTTTC

J gene: TRBJ1-2
D gene: NA
V gene: TRBV19
clone size: NA
CDR3 length: 15
CDR3 protein: CASSTGYGGPYGYTF
CDR3 DNA: TGTGCCAGTAGTACAGGGTACGGGGGCCCCTATGGCTACACCTTC

J gene: TRBJ1-4
D gene: TRBD1
V gene: TRBV18
clone size: few
CDR3 length: 14
CDR3 protein: CASSPGQDNEKLFF
CDR3 DNA: TGTGCCAGCTCACCGGGACAGGATAATGAAAAACTGTTTTTT

J gene: TRBJ1-5
D gene: NA
V gene: TRBV6-1
clone size: NA
CDR3 length: 15
CDR3 protein: CASSEDSGNGEPQHF
CDR3 DNA: TGTGCCAGCAGTGAGGATTCGGGGAATGGTGAGCCCCAGCATTTT

J gene: TRBJ1-1
D gene: NA
V gene: TRBV7-2
clone size: NA
CDR3 length: 16
CDR3 protein: CASSIVAGQMNTEAFF
CDR3 DNA: TGTGCCAGCAGCATCGTGGCAGGTCAAATGAACACTGAAGCTTTCTTT

J gene: TRBJ1-1
D gene: TRBD1
V gene: TRBV9
clone size: NA
CDR3 length: 14
CDR3 protein: CASSAGQGRTEAFF
CDR3 DNA: TGTGCCAGCAGCGCGGGACAGGGTCGTACTGAAGCTTTCTTT

J gene: TRBJ1-1
D gene: NA
V gene: TRBV6-2/TRBV6-3
clone size: NA
CDR3 length: 15
CDR3 protein: CASSSRTKREGEAFF
CDR3 DNA: TGTGCCAGCAGTTCCCGGACAAAAAGGGAGGGTGAAGCTTTCTTT

J gene: TRBJ1-4
D gene: NA
V gene: TRBV30
clone size: NA
CDR3 length: 15
CDR3 protein: CAWSVDVELGEKLFF
CDR3 DNA: TGTGCCTGGAGTGTAGATGTGGAGCTGGGGGAAAAACTGTTTTTT

J gene: TRBJ2-7
D gene: NA
V gene: TRBV9
clone size: NA
CDR3 length: 13
CDR3 protein: CASSVEGRDEQYF
CDR3 DNA: TGTGCCAGCAGCGTAGAGGGCCGGGACGAGCAGTACTTC

J gene: TRBJ2-6
D gene: NA
V gene: TRBV11-3
clone size: NA
CDR3 length: 16
CDR3 protein: CASSRGRLSGANVLTF
CDR3 DNA: TGTGCCAGCAGCCGTGGACGGCTCTCTGGGGCCAACGTCCTGACTTTC

J gene: TRBJ2-1
D gene: NA
V gene: TRBV28
clone size: NA
CDR3 length: 16
CDR3 protein: CASLSRGAGSYNEQFF
CDR3 DNA: TGTGCCAGTCTTTCGAGGGGGGCGGGCTCCTACAATGAGCAGTTCTTC

J gene: TRBJ1-2
D gene: NA
V gene: TRBV21-1
clone size: few
CDR3 length: 12
CDR3 protein: CASSNPPYGYTF
CDR3 DNA: TGTGCCAGCAGCAACCCGCCATATGGCTACACCTTC